This T cell receptor beta chain was identified in a study of CD8+CD57+ T cells in acquired aplastic anemia. Study-level results: In CD8+ cells, Simpson's diversity showed no significant difference between patients and controls. Against the total CD4+ and CD8+ pools, patient CD8+CD57+ cells had lower diversity.

Patients sequenced had flow cytometry evidence of CD8+CD57+ cell expansion. The enrolled patients all had severe acquired aplastic anemia. There was no therapy given to any patient before the blood sampling took place. CD8+CD57+ cells enriched with beads gave a mean 1.6 ug DNA. It was genomic DNA that served as the template for profiling TCR beta VDJ and CDR3. TCRdb redid the calling of the reads with MiXCR, one entry per CDR3 protein. The sample contains about 20,000 distinct CDR3 sequences, roughly 40% of which appear only once. In the case of this clonotype: What it recognizes is unknown.

CDR1 and CDR2 from the germline V gene are MNHNS and SASEGT. The CDR3 length is 13 residues. Trimming shortened V by 8 bases and J by 3 bases, and 14 bases separated the two germline ends. The sequenced material came from CD8+CD57+ T cells sorted from PBMCs. Subset here: bead-enriched CD8+CD57+ effector memory T cells from SAA patients. The chain employs TRBV6-1 and TRBJ2-7, with D uncertain. The receptor's source is a human donor with aplastic anemia. This CDR3 reads CASGIYSGYEQYV. The DNA of the CDR3 is TGTGCCAGCGGCATCTACTCGGGCTACGAGCAGTACGTC.